One and the same sample provided the 17 T cell receptor beta chains below, sequenced in a study of shared clonotypes between healthy human individuals. Here immunoSEQ multiplex PCR was the method, and the copy in TCRdb shows in-frame clones only, minus some. The table shows 2 million to 2.5 million clones, with approximately 96% occurring only once. The sequencing input was naive CD4+ T cells sorted from blood. The subset denotes: CD45RA+ positively selected. The receptor set was obtained from a man between 18 and 35 years old in good health.

A few counts support this clone. This rearrangement joins TRBV28 to TRBJ1-2; maybe TRBD1 (6 bases). Germline loops: CDR1 MDHEN, CDR2 SYDVKM. V was shortened by 6 bases and J by 5 bases, with 22 bases between the two germline ends. There are 16 residues in the CDR3. The DNA for the CDR3 is TGTGCCAGCAGCTCGACCAACAGGGCCGCAGAGTATGGCTACACCTTC. It translates to CASSSTNRAAEYGYTF.

The chain joins TRBV30 to TRBJ2-5; 9 positions match TRBD2. The J segment lost 5 bases and the V segment lost 2 bases, leaving 9 bases of the junction unmatched. The CDR3 sequence is 15 residues long. The V gene's germline CDR1 is GTSNPN and CDR2 SVGIG (reference sequence). In DNA, the CDR3 is TGTGCCTGGAGTCGGGGTAGCGGGAGTCAGGAGACCCAGTACTTC. This gives the protein CAWSRGSGSQETQYF.

The CDR3 coding sequence is TGTGCCAGCAGCGGGGCCCTGGGGCCCTACGAGCAGTACTTC. Translation gives CASSGALGPYEQYF. This chain joins TRBV7-2 and TRBJ2-7, with D perhaps matching TRBD1 (5 bases). From germline, CDR1 is SGHTA and CDR2 FQGNSA. Trimming took off 5 bases at V and 2 bases at J, with 13 bases between the two ends. The CDR3 is 14 amino acids. Supplemented by reference TRBV7-2 and TRBJ2-7, the full variable domain reads GAGVSQSPSNKVTEKGKDVELRCDPISGHTALYWYRQSLGQGLEFLIYFQGNSAPDKSGLPSDRFSAERTGGSVSTLTIQRTQQEDSAVYLCASSGALGPYEQYFGPGTRLTVT.

The chain uses TRBV5-5 and TRBJ2-7; D remains ambiguous. V lost 0 bases to trimming and J lost 6 bases, with 10 bases between them. This CDR3 comprises 13 residues. Germline CDR1 reads SGHKS; CDR2 reads YYEKEE (reference sequence). Here the CDR3 DNA reads TGTGCCAGCAGCTTGGGCTTAGGACGCGAGCAGTACTTC. As protein: CASSLGLGREQYF.

V is TRBV6-6 and J is TRBJ2-5; TRBD2 matches 10 bases. The length of the CDR3 is 16 residues. Unmatched junction bases numbered 6, after V lost 4 bases and J lost 1 base. CDR1 and CDR2 from the germline V gene are MNHNY and SVGAGI (reference sequence). In nucleotides, the CDR3 is TGTGCCAGCAGTTTTCTAGCGGGAGCGATCCAAGAGACCCAGTACTTC. Residues: CASSFLAGAIQETQYF.

V is TRBV14 and J is TRBJ2-7; a weak D match, TRBD1 (6 bases). Looked up from germline, CDR1 is SGHDN and CDR2 is FVKESK. V lost 5 bases and J 5 bases, leaving 13 bases between the germline ends. The CDR3 length is 13 residues. This chain's CDR3 is CASSSSGAHEQYF. DNA of the CDR3: TGTGCCAGCAGCTCTTCAGGGGCCCACGAGCAGTACTTC.

The V and J genes are TRBV9 and TRBJ2-5, with 12 bases lining up with TRBD2. Germline loops: CDR1 SGDLS, CDR2 YYNGEE. This CDR3 is built from 17 residues. V trimming: 0 bases; J trimming: 4 bases; junction bases outside the gene matches: 7. This chain's CDR3 is CASSVGGASGRGETQYF. For the CDR3, the DNA is TGTGCCAGCAGCGTAGGAGGTGCTAGCGGGAGGGGAGAGACCCAGTACTTC.

This chain connects TRBV27 to TRBJ1-1; D gene uncertain. Germline V lookup: CDR1 MNHEY, CDR2 SMNVEV (reference sequence). The CDR3 consists of 16 residues. V lost 1 base, J lost 3 bases, and 15 bases lay in between. CDR3: CASSLLPLAGDTEAFF. DNA of the CDR3: TGTGCCAGCAGTTTATTGCCATTGGCTGGGGACACTGAAGCTTTCTTT.

The chain recombines TRBV4-3 with TRBJ2-2; D gene unclear. Per the germline V gene, CDR1 is LGHNA and CDR2 is YSLEER. This CDR3 is 12 amino acids long. Trimming took off 3 bases at V and 6 bases at J, with 5 bases between the two ends. The DNA for the CDR3 is TGCGCCAGCAGCCAGACATCCGGGGAGCTGTTTTTT. Translation gives CASSQTSGELFF.

The chain couples TRBV11-3 to TRBJ2-2; 9 positions match TRBD2. J was trimmed by 4 bases and V by 1 base; bases with no gene match: 13. Germline V CDR1 and CDR2: SGHNT, YENEEA. This CDR3 comprises 19 residues. The CDR3 loop is CASSLGLWASGAGTGELFF. The CDR3 DNA reads as TGTGCCAGCAGCTTAGGACTCTGGGCTAGCGGGGCCGGCACCGGGGAGCTGTTTTTT.

The rearrangement uses TRBV6-6 and TRBJ1-2, with TRBD1 matching over 7 bases. J gave up 8 bases and V 5 bases, and 5 bases lay outside the gene matches. The CDR3 has 12 amino acids. Per the germline V gene, CDR1 is MNHNY and CDR2 is SVGAGI (reference sequence). The CDR3 DNA sequence: TGTGCCAGCAGTCAGGGGGACAGAGGCTACACCTTC. It yields the protein CASSQGDRGYTF.

The chain recombines TRBV5-1 with TRBJ2-5; 10 nucleotides agree with TRBD1. The CDR3 spans 16 residues. Trimming cost V 1 base and J 4 bases; bases outside gene matches: 7. Germline V gives CDR1 SGHRS, CDR2 YFSETQ. The CDR3 DNA reads TGCGCCAGCAGCTTGACAAGGGACAGGGGTGGAGAGACCCAGTACTTC. This translates into CASSLTRDRGGETQYF.

The chain has TRBV27 and TRBJ2-7; TRBD2 agrees at 10 bases. Germline trimming cut 3 bases from V and 4 bases from J; bases unmatched to any gene: 9. The CDR3 loop spans 16 amino acids. CDR1 is MNHEY, CDR2 SMNVEV, per germline (reference sequence). The CDR3 region is CASSFTLAGISYEQYF. The CDR3 DNA reads as TGTGCCAGCAGTTTCACACTAGCGGGGATTTCGTACGAGCAGTACTTC.

This sequence joins TRBV5-1 and TRBJ1-4, with D possibly matching TRBD1 (6 bases). V was clipped by 4 bases and J by 5 bases, with 9 bases between them. The CDR3 is 13 amino acids. In germline, CDR1 is SGHRS, CDR2 YFSETQ. CDR3 protein: CASSGDTNEKLFF. The CDR3 region has the DNA TGCGCCAGCAGCGGGGACACGAATGAAAAACTGTTTTTT.

CDR3 sequence (DNA): TGTGCCTGGAGTCCGGCGGTGAATTATGGCTACACCTTC. This sequence encodes CAWSPAVNYGYTF. V gene TRBV30 combines with J gene TRBJ1-2; D is uncertain. The V and J ends lost 2 bases and 5 bases respectively, with 12 bases between them. The CDR3 is 13 residues long. Germline V lookup: CDR1 GTSNPN, CDR2 SVGIG (reference sequence).

The chain couples TRBV19 to TRBJ2-3; 14 bases are shared with TRBD2. CDR1 is LNHDA and CDR2 is SQIVND in the germline V gene (reference sequence). Trimming removed 6 bases from V and 1 base from J; junction bases left unmatched: 9. The CDR3 has 18 amino acids. CDR3: CASSLFPGLAGGTDTQYF. The CDR3, as DNA: TGTGCCAGTAGCCTCTTTCCGGGACTAGCGGGAGGCACAGATACGCAGTATTTT.

This rearrangement joins TRBV10-3 to TRBJ2-7; the D gene is possibly TRBD1 (5 bases). Trimming took off 3 bases at V and 3 bases at J, with 12 bases between the two ends. Germline assignment: CDR1 ENHRY and CDR2 SYGVKD. This CDR3 contains 14 residues. Written as DNA, the CDR3 is TGTGCCATCAGTGATCTCGGACAACACTACGAGCAGTACTTC. Translating it yields CAISDLGQHYEQYF.